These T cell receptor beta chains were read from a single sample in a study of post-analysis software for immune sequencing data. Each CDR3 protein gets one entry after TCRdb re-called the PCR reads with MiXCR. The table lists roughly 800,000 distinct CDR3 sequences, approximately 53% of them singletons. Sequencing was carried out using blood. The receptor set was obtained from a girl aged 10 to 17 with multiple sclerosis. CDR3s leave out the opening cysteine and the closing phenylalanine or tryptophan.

SARDQTYEQY	TRBV20-1
SVGRWDRVRYEQY	TRBV29-1
ASSLEKLTGLSSYNEQF	TRBV5-1
ASSRTGRDTDTQY	TRBV12-3/TRBV12-4
ASSVGPGGDEKLF	TRBV9
ASSPEGGAPLH	TRBV5-1
ASSQDREASDNQETQY	TRBV4-1
ASSEMGTVAEQY	TRBV2
ASTPLNGQAVPDTQY	TRBV28
ASSLAGLAQETQY	TRBV5-6
ASMLDRVGTEAF	TRBV7-3
ASSYEPQVVSYT	TRBV6-5
AWIRGAQVTEAF	TRBV30
ASSLGPTGGETQY	TRBV5-6
ASTSPGVNEQF	TRBV25-1
ASSLIGTGQYEQY	TRBV7-3
SARGRSNEQF	TRBV20-1
ASSLAADRGYEQY	TRBV5-1
SVGFLLRDRGEQF	TRBV29-1
SALWNYGYT	TRBV29-1
SAGGLAEARGVHEQY	TRBV20-1
ASSVTGTYGYT	TRBV25-1
ASSLKQGYEQY	TRBV7-2
SVDWQVQETQY	TRBV29-1